The clone carrying this T cell receptor (beta chain) has ten or more counts. Its antigen is undetermined. This sample was included in a study of T cells in Graves' hyperthyroidism and ophthalmopathy. Broader study findings: Blood also contained most expanded thyroid clonotypes above 0.001.

There were TCR beta CDR3 regions amplified from RNA transcripts. An initial round of RT-PCR targeting the TCR CDR3 relied on the HTBI primer set. Each CDR3 protein gets one entry after TCRdb re-called the multiplex PCR reads with MiXCR. Of hundreds of thousands of distinct CDR3 sequences listed, about 17% are singletons. Newly diagnosed patients aged 18 to 65 had hyperthyroidism of under 2 months' duration. Patients showing uncontrolled infection, other autoimmune disease, pregnancy or lactation were ineligible. Diagnostic decisions used clinical symptoms, serum thyroxine and TRAb, thyroid ultrasound and orbital computed tomography. Germline-derived CDR1 and CDR2 are MDHEN and SYDVKM. The CDR3 has 11 amino acids. The V end was cut by 6 bases, the J end by 3 bases, with 5 bases between.

J is TRBJ1-2 and V is TRBV28; no clear D. This sequence originates from a woman aged 25-40 years with Graves' hyperthyroidism. The material sequenced was blood. Here the CDR3 reads CASRVHYGYTF. In DNA, the CDR3 is TGTGCCAGCAGGGTTCACTATGGCTACACCTTC.